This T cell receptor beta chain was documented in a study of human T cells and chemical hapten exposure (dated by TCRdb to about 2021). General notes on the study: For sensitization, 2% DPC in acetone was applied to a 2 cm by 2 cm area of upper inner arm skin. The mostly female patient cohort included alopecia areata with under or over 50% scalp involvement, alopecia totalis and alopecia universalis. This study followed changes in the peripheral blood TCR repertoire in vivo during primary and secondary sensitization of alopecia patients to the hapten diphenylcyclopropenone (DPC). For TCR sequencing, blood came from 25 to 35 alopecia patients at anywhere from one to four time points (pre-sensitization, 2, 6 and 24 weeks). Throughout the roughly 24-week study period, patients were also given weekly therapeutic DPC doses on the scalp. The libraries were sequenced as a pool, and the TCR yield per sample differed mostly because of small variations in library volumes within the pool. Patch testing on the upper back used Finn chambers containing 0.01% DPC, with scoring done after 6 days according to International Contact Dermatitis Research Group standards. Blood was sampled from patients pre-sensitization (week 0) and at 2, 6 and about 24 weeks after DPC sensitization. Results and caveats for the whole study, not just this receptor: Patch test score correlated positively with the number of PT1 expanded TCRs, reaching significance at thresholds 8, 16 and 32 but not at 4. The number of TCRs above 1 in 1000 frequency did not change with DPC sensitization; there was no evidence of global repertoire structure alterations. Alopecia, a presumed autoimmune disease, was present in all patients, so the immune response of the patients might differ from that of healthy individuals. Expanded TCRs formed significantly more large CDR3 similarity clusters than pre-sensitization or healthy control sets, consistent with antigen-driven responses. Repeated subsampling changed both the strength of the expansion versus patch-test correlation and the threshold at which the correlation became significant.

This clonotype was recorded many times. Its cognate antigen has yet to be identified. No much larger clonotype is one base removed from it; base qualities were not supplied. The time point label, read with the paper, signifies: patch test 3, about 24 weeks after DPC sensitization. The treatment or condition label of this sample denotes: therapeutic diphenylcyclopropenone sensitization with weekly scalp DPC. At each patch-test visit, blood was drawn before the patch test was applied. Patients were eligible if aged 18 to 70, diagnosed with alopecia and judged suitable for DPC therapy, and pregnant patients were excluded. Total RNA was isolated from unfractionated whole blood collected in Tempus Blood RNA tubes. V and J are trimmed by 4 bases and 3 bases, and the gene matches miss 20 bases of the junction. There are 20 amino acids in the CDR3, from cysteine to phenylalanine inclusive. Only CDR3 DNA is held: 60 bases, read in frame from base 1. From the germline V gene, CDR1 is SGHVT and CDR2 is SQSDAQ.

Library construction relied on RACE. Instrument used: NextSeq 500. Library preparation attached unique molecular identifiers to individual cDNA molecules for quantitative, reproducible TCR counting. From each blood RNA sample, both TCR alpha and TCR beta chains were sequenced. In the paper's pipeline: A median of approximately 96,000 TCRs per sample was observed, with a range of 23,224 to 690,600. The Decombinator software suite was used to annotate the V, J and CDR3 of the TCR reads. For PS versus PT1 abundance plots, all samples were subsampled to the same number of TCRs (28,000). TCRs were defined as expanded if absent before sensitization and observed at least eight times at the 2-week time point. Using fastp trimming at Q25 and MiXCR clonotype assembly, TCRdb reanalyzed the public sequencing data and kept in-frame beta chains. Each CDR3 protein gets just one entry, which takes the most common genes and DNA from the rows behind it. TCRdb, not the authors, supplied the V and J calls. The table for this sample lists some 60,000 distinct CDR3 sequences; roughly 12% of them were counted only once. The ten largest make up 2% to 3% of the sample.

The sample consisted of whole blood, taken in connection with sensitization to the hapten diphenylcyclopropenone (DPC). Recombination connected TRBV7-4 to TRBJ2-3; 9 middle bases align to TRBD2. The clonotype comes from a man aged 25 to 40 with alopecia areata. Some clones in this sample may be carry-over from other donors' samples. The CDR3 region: CASSSPGFVSGGPGTDTQYF. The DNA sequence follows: TGTGCCAGCAGCTCCCCCGGCTTCGTGAGCGGGGGGCCGGGTACAGATACGCAGTATTTT.